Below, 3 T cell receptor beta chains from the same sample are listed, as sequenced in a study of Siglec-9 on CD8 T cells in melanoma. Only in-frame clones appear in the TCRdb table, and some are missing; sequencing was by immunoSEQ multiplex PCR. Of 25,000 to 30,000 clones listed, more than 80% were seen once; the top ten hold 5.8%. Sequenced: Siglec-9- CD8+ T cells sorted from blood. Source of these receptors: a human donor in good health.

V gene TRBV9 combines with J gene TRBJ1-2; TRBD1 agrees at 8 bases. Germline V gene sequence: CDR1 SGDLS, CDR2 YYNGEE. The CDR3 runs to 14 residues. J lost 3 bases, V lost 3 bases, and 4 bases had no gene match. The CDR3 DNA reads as TGTGCCAGCAGCGACCGGACAGGGTACTATGGCTACACCTTC. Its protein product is CASSDRTGYYGYTF.

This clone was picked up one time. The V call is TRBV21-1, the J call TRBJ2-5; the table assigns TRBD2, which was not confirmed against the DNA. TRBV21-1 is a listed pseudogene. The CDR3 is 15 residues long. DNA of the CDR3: TGTGCCAGCAGCAAATCCTACCGGTACCAAGAGACCCAGTACTTC. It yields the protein CASSKSYRYQETQYF.

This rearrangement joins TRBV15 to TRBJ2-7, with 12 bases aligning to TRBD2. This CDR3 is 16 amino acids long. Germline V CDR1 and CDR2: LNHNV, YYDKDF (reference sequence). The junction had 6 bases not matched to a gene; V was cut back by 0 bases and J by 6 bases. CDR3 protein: CATSRDGLAGSFEQYV. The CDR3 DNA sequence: TGTGCCACCAGCAGAGACGGACTAGCGGGATCTTTCGAGCAGTACGTC.